This section outlines one T cell receptor beta chain sequence together with its context. This specimen belongs to a study of CD8 T cells in Susac syndrome. TEMRA cells underwent FACS enrichment and CD8+ and CD4+ T cells underwent negative isolation. An input of about 0.5 to 1 ug of RNA was subjected to reverse transcription using random hexamers. Amplification of TCR beta CDR3 was carried out by immunoSEQ multiplex PCR, which covered 54 Vbeta and 13 Jbeta segments. MiXCR, applied by TCRdb to the immunoSEQ multiplex PCR reads, yields one record per CDR3 protein. The sample has about 300,000 distinct CDR3 sequences; around 83% are singletons. Germline V gives CDR1 DFQATT, CDR2 SNEGSKA (reference sequence). The ends were cut back, 5 bases at V and 1 base at J, with 32 bases in the middle. CDR3 length equals 20 residues.

This clonotype originated in a human donor with multiple sclerosis. The sequenced sample consisted of CD8+ T cells from PBMCs. This chain uses TRBV20-1 with TRBJ2-5, with D perhaps TRBD1 (10 bases). CDR3 nucleotides: TGCAGTGCTTTCCGGGACAGGGGAACCACACTAGCGGGTATCCAAGAGACCCAGTACTTC. It is translated as CSAFRDRGTTLAGIQETQYF.